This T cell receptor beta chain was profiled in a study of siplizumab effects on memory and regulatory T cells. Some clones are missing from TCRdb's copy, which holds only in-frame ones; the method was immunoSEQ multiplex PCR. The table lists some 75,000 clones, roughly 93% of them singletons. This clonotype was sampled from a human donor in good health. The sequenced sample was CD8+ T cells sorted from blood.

CDR3 in DNA: TGTGCCAGCAGCTTATATAGAACCCCGCAAGAGACCCAGTACTTC. Residues: CASSLYRTPQETQYF. The rearrangement joins TRBV7-3 to TRBJ2-5, with D unclear. CDR3 length equals 15 residues. V shed 2 bases and J shed 2 bases, with 12 bases lying between them. The V gene's germline CDR1 is SGHTA and CDR2 FQGTGA. The full variable domain, its missing parts supplied by reference TRBV7-3 and TRBJ2-5, is GAGVSQTPSNKVTEKGKYVELRCDPISGHTALYWYRQSLGQGPEFLIYFQGTGAADDSGLPNDRFFAVRPEGSVSTLKIQRTERGDSAVYLCASSLYRTPQETQYFGPGTRLLVL.